Included here is one TCR beta chain sequence, with context. The specificity of this receptor is unknown. Per-base qualities were not stored, and no clone one base away is much larger. TCRbeta CDR3 regions were amplified from genomic DNA by means of the immunoSEQ Assay, a bias-controlled multiplex PCR. Processing in the source paper ran as follows. The number of nucleated cells in each sample was estimated from the amplification of reference gene primers within the assay. To quantify the absolute abundance of each unique TCRbeta CDR3 rearrangement, sequence reads were collapsed and filtered. Productive Simpson clonality was computed per sample as the square root of Simpson's diversity index over productive rearrangements. TCRdb obtained this table from immuneACCESS and retained in-frame rearrangements with V and J assigned. These tables miss some clones; where compared with another copy, unresolved V genes account for less than half of the shortfall, and the remainder is unexplained. V, J and clone size are those of that table, while D and trimming were read from the DNA. Recorded for this sample are approximately 50,000 clones; 82% of them occurred a single time. Approximately 10% of the sample goes to the ten largest clones.

In Seattle, one collaborating source enrolled patients while the infection was active and tracked those patients longitudinally over the course of disease. Whole blood was collected in K2EDTA tubes by collaborating institutions according to the institutions' own protocols. For TCRbeta analysis, collaborators shipped samples as frozen whole blood, isolated PBMCs, or DNA extracted from either of those sample types. The data stem from a study of blood T cell repertoires in COVID-19 (dated by TCRdb to the early 2020s). With respect to the entire study: Samples from collaborators originated in the United States, Italy and Spain and spanned both the acute and convalescent phases of COVID-19. The prospective study material was composed of cDNA or gDNA derived from T cells, B-cell-depleted T cells, or PBMCs. The dataset comprised deeply sampled blood TCRbeta repertoires from subjects exposed to, actively infected with, or recovered from COVID-19. A freely available public database, intended as a resource for researchers studying the immune response to SARS-CoV-2, is where the repertoires were released. Samples came from the ongoing ImmuneRACE study (first 160 participants) plus 1,254 subjects from 6 global collaborators. Sample metadata almost always included a de-identified subject ID, COVID-19 status, age in years and sex. Where available, HLA class I and class II types were taken from metadata supplied by the sample provider and were not determined by assay-based typing.

A distance of 11 bases separates the germline ends of V and J, which lose 2 bases and 4 bases respectively. From its cysteine to its phenylalanine, the CDR3 spans 14 amino acids. This entry keeps only the CDR3 DNA: 42 bases, framed from base 1. From a lookup of the germline V gene, CDR1 and CDR2 are SGHDN and FVKESK. What the study reported, not specific to this receptor: The quantity of clinical and demographic metadata differed by source and by participant and was supplied without curation.

The clonotype comes from a man older than 75 with COVID-19, enrolled during active disease. The material sequenced was peripheral blood. The sequence is built from TRBV14 and TRBJ1-1; a weak D assignment points to TRBD1 (5 bases agree). The CDR3 has the sequence CASSQSVTGTEAFF. The base sequence is TGTGCCAGCAGCCAATCCGTAACAGGCACTGAAGCTTTCTTT.